These T cell receptor beta chains were read from a single sample in a study of shared clonotypes between healthy human individuals. The protocol was immunoSEQ multiplex PCR, while the TCRdb copy is restricted to in-frame clones and leaves out a portion. The sample lists around 2,000,000 clones, roughly 95% occurring once. Sequenced material: naive CD4+ T cells sorted from blood. The receptors come from a man aged 18 to 30 in good health. Each CDR3 is given with its conserved first and last residue. The order of the fields is V gene, clone size, J gene, D gene, CDR3 length, CDR3 protein, CDR3 DNA. The D gene is left open where the match is weak. Part of the rows lack a size; the others show once, few, many or a class for expanded clones.

v_gene: TRBV10-3; abundance: -; j_gene: TRBJ1-2; d_gene: -; len: 17; CDR3aa: CAISDTNDRPPNYGYTF; CDR3nt: TGTGCCATCAGTGACACTAATGACCGTCCCCCTAACTATGGCTACACCTTC
v_gene: TRBV14; abundance: -; j_gene: TRBJ2-7; d_gene: TRBD1; len: 16; CDR3aa: CASSQGLSGTAYEQYF; CDR3nt: TGTGCCAGCAGCCAAGGACTTTCCGGGACAGCCTACGAGCAGTACTTC
v_gene: TRBV6-6; abundance: -; j_gene: TRBJ1-1; d_gene: TRBD1; len: 15; CDR3aa: CASRLTGTGVTEAFF; CDR3nt: TGTGCCAGCAGACTTACCGGGACAGGGGTGACTGAAGCTTTCTTT
v_gene: TRBV2; abundance: -; j_gene: TRBJ1-2; d_gene: -; len: 17; CDR3aa: CASSEVVSHSSNYGYTF; CDR3nt: TGTGCCAGCAGTGAAGTGGTTTCCCATTCGTCTAACTATGGCTACACCTTC
v_gene: TRBV6-5; abundance: -; j_gene: TRBJ2-3; d_gene: -; len: 13; CDR3aa: CASRKAYVDTQYF; CDR3nt: TGTGCCAGCAGGAAGGCTTACGTAGATACGCAGTATTTT
v_gene: TRBV6-1; abundance: -; j_gene: TRBJ2-2; d_gene: -; len: 16; CDR3aa: CASSELGGPHTGELFF; CDR3nt: TGTGCCAGCAGTGAATTGGGGGGGCCGCACACCGGGGAGCTGTTTTTT
v_gene: TRBV30; abundance: -; j_gene: TRBJ1-2; d_gene: -; len: 15; CDR3aa: CAWSVYGGTNYGYTF; CDR3nt: TGTGCCTGGAGTGTATACGGGGGCACTAACTATGGCTACACCTTC
v_gene: TRBV7-8; abundance: once; j_gene: TRBJ1-5; d_gene: -; len: 16; CDR3aa: CASSLVTAGTNQPQHF; CDR3nt: TGTGCCAGCAGCTTAGTTACGGCAGGGACCAATCAGCCCCAGCATTTT
v_gene: TRBV5-1; abundance: -; j_gene: TRBJ2-7; d_gene: -; len: 13; CDR3aa: CASSPGSSYEQYF; CDR3nt: TGCGCCAGCAGCCCCGGGAGCTCCTACGAGCAGTACTTC
v_gene: TRBV10-3; abundance: -; j_gene: TRBJ1-5; d_gene: TRBD1; len: 15; CDR3aa: CAISRTGGINQPQHF; CDR3nt: TGTGCCATCAGCCGGACAGGGGGCATTAATCAGCCCCAGCATTTT
v_gene: TRBV10-3; abundance: -; j_gene: TRBJ1-3; d_gene: -; len: 14; CDR3aa: CAISESGGRNTIYF; CDR3nt: TGTGCCATCAGTGAGTCGGGAGGAAGAAACACCATATATTTT
v_gene: TRBV10-3; abundance: -; j_gene: TRBJ2-1; d_gene: TRBD2; len: 17; CDR3aa: CAISEWSSGISYNEQFF; CDR3nt: TGTGCCATCAGTGAGTGGTCTAGCGGGATCTCCTACAATGAGCAGTTCTTC
v_gene: TRBV6-6; abundance: -; j_gene: TRBJ1-2; d_gene: -; len: 13; CDR3aa: CASRPRTAYGYTF; CDR3nt: TGTGCCAGCAGACCCCGGACAGCCTATGGCTACACCTTC
v_gene: TRBV11-2; abundance: once; j_gene: TRBJ2-1; d_gene: -; len: 11; CDR3aa: CASSLGSEQFF; CDR3nt: TGTGCCAGCAGCCTAGGTAGTGAGCAGTTCTTC
v_gene: TRBV5-1; abundance: -; j_gene: TRBJ2-3; d_gene: TRBD1; len: 14; CDR3aa: CASSPGQGGDTQYF; CDR3nt: TGCGCCAGCAGCCCGGGACAGGGAGGGGATACGCAGTATTTT
v_gene: TRBV2; abundance: -; j_gene: TRBJ2-4; d_gene: TRBD2; len: 14; CDR3aa: CASSDLAGLNIQYF; CDR3nt: TGTGCCAGCAGTGACCTAGCGGGGTTAAACATTCAGTACTTC
v_gene: TRBV2; abundance: -; j_gene: TRBJ2-5; d_gene: -; len: 10; CDR3aa: CASSMETQYF; CDR3nt: TGTGCCAGCAGCATGGAGACCCAGTACTTC